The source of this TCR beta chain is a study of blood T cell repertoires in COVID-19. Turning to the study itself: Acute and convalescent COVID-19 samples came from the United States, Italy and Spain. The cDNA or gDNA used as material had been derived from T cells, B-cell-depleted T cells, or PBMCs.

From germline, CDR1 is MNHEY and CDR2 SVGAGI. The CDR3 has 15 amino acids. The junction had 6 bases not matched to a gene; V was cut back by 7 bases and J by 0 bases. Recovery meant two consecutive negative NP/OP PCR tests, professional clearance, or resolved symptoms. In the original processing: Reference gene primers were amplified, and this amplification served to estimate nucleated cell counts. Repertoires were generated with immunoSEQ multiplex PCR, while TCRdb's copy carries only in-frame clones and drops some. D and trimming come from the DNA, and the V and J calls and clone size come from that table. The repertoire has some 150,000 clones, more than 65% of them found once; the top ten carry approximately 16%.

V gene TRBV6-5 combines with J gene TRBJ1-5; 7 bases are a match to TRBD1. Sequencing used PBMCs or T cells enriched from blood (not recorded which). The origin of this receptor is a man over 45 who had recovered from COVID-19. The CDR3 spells CASNLQGTSNQPQHF. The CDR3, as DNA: TGTGCCAGCAACCTACAGGGGACTAGCAATCAGCCCCAGCATTTT.